This passage covers 2 T cell receptor beta chains from one sample sequenced in a study of shared clonotypes between healthy human individuals (dated by TCRdb to between 2020 and 2021). The library was prepared using the immunoSEQ multiplex PCR assay. In TCRdb, the immuneACCESS table is reduced to in-frame sequences with V and J assigned. These tables do not hold every clone; where another copy was compared, an unresolved V gene accounts for under half, and the others remain unexplained. Present in this sample are around 200,000 clones, 90% to 95% of which were seen just once. 0.067% of the sample is taken by the ten largest. Sequenced input: naive CD4+ T cells sorted from blood. Reading the label with the study, this specimen's cell subset or site is: CD45RA+ positively selected. These receptor sequences come from a woman aged 30 to 39 in good health.

The rearrangement links TRBV11-2 to TRBJ1-3; no clear D gene. V was cut by 3 bases and J by 8 bases, with 20 bases left in between. In germline, CDR1 is SGHAT, CDR2 FQNNGV. The CDR3 extends over 16 amino acids. CDR3 in DNA: TGTGCCAGCAGCTTGCGTCCGCGCACTTCAGCGGACACCATATATTTT. Protein sequence: CASSLRPRTSADTIYF.

CDR3 in DNA: TGTGCCAGCAGTGCTAACCGGCTGGGCGGCTACACCTTC. It yields the protein CASSANRLGGYTF. The chain is built from TRBV6-4 and TRBJ1-2; D ambiguous. Germline V CDR1 and CDR2: MRHNA, SNTAGT. The CDR3 is 13 residues long. V was pared by 4 bases and J by 8 bases, with 14 bases between.